Each of the 12 T cell receptor beta chains below was sequenced from the same sample in a study of T cells after yellow fever vaccination. MiXCR, run by TCRdb on the 5' RACE reads, gives a single entry per CDR3 protein. The sample includes roughly 45,000 distinct CDR3 sequences, almost 7% seen only once; the top ten take around 16%. The source material was CD8+ T cells not binding an NS4B(214-222) dextramer, sorted from PBMCs, sampled 45 days after the yellow fever booster vaccination. All receptors come from a man in his thirties or forties who received the YFV17D yellow fever vaccine.

This clonotype has ten or more counts. J is TRBJ2-3 and V is TRBV11-1; possible D gene TRBD2, 5 bases. CDR1 is SGHAT, CDR2 FQDESV, per germline (reference sequence). CDR3 length equals 18 residues. V shed 5 bases and J shed 1 base, with 22 bases lying between them. The CDR3: CASSAPAPWESGTDTQYF. CDR3 DNA: TGTGCCAGCAGCGCGCCTGCTCCCTGGGAGTCGGGCACAGATACGCAGTATTTT.

This clonotype was found many times. The V call is TRBV6-6, the J call TRBJ2-3, with D possibly TRBD2 on 6 matching bases. The germline V and J ends were trimmed by 7 bases and 6 bases, with 11 bases remaining between them. Germline V gene data show CDR1 as MNHNY and CDR2 as SVGAGI (reference sequence). CDR3 length: 12 residues. In DNA, the CDR3 is TGTGCCAGCACCTCTAGCGTCGATACGCAGTATTTT. It yields the protein CASTSSVDTQYF.

In its sample, this clonotype was seen a few times. This chain connects TRBV7-4 to TRBJ2-7; the match to TRBD2 covers 8 bases. The CDR3 covers 15 residues. Losses at the gene ends were 5 bases for V and 3 bases for J; bases not matched to a gene: 9. The germline CDR1 and CDR2 sequences are SGHVT and SQSDAQ. The CDR3 here is CASSPGGGPSYEQYF. In nucleotides, the CDR3 is TGTGCCAGCAGCCCGGGGGGGGGACCGAGCTACGAGCAGTACTTC.

This clonotype was seen at least ten times. The chain combines TRBV11-1 with TRBJ2-2; 7 bases match TRBD1. Germline V gene data show CDR1 as SGHAT and CDR2 as FQDESV (reference sequence). The CDR3 is made up of 18 amino acids. With V trimmed by 5 bases and J by 2 bases, 14 bases remained unmatched. CDR3 in amino acids: CASSPPLWTGANTGELFF. The CDR3 DNA reads as TGTGCCAGCAGCCCACCCCTTTGGACAGGAGCTAACACCGGGGAGCTGTTTTTT.

This clonotype has ten or more counts. V usage is TRBV7-2 and J usage is TRBJ2-7; 8 positions agree with TRBD2. CDR3 size: 16 residues. Losses at the gene ends were 1 base for V and 6 bases for J; bases not matched to a gene: 11. CDR1 and CDR2 (germline): SGHTA, FQGNSA. CDR3 in amino acids: CASSLVSSGLVREQYF. The CDR3 bases are TGTGCCAGCAGCTTAGTTTCCTCGGGACTAGTGCGCGAGCAGTACTTC.

This clonotype was picked up a small number of times. The chain links TRBV2 to TRBJ2-3; weak D call: TRBD1 (6 bases). The CDR3 has 15 amino acids. Trimming removed 6 bases from V and 0 bases from J, with 13 bases in between. Germline assignment: CDR1 SNHLY and CDR2 FYNNEI. The CDR3: CASRRGTTSTDTQYF. In DNA, the CDR3 is TGTGCCAGCAGGAGGGGGACAACTAGCACAGATACGCAGTATTTT.

This clonotype was counted ten times or more. J is TRBJ2-2 and V is TRBV19, with D unresolved. Germline CDR1 is LNHDA and CDR2 is SQIVND (reference sequence). The CDR3 is made up of 13 amino acids. The V end lost 5 bases, the J end lost 6 bases, and 10 bases lay between the germline ends. CDR3 in DNA: TGTGCCAGTAGTGCCCACTTTGCCGGGGAGCTGTTTTTT. Amino acid sequence: CASSAHFAGELFF.

This clonotype was counted at least ten times. The V gene is TRBV5-5, the J gene TRBJ1-1; D is uncertain. Germline loops: CDR1 SGHKS, CDR2 YYEKEE (reference sequence). The CDR3 has 13 amino acids. V was pared by 1 base and J by 5 bases, with 9 bases between. DNA for the CDR3: TGTGCCAGCAGCTTGTTTTTAGGAACTGAAGCTTTCTTT. Translated, it gives CASSLFLGTEAFF.

The rearrangement uses TRBV5-4 and TRBJ2-7; 9 bases match TRBD2. V was clipped by 5 bases and J by 2 bases; unmatched bases: 5. Germline-derived CDR1 and CDR2 are SGHNT and YYREEE (reference sequence). The CDR3 extends over 14 amino acids. The CDR3 sequence: CASSSSGIPYEQYF. CDR3 nucleotides: TGTGCCAGCAGTTCTAGCGGGATACCCTACGAGCAGTACTTC.

This clonotype has ten or more counts. In nucleotides, the CDR3 is TGTGCCAGCAGCTTAGCGGGGCTAAGCTCCTACAATGAGCAGTTCTTC. Protein product: CASSLAGLSSYNEQFF. The chain carries TRBV7-2 and TRBJ2-1; D is perhaps TRBD1 (5 bases). V was trimmed by 0 bases and J by 0 bases, leaving 9 bases between them. This CDR3 contains 16 residues. The germline gives CDR1 SGHTA, CDR2 FQGNSA.

This clonotype has ten or more counts. The CDR3 reads CAISESNLLSYEQYF. The CDR3 coding sequence is TGTGCCATCAGTGAGTCGAACCTGCTGTCCTACGAGCAGTACTTC. The chain links TRBV10-3 to TRBJ2-7; D gene uncertain. Germline CDR1 reads ENHRY; CDR2 reads SYGVKD. This CDR3 is 15 amino acids long. Trimming took 0 bases from V and 1 from J, leaving 10 bases between them.

This clonotype was counted ten times or more. This chain joins TRBV29-1 and TRBJ2-1; tentative D call: TRBD2 (5 bases). Trimming took 1 base from V and 7 from J, leaving 17 bases between them. Germline-derived CDR1 and CDR2 are SQVTM and ANQGSEA. This CDR3 region has 15 residues. The CDR3 loop is CSVEVEEAPFNEQFF. In nucleotides, the CDR3 is TGCAGCGTTGAAGTGGAGGAGGCCCCCTTTAATGAGCAGTTCTTC.